Reported below is one TCR beta chain. Its matching antigen is unknown. Sequencing used immunoSEQ multiplex PCR; TCRdb keeps in-frame clones, though not all of them. The table lists over a million clones, about 80% of them singletons. Germline V gene sequence: CDR1 MNHEY, CDR2 SVGAGI. CDR3 length: 13 residues. Trimming cost V 6 bases and J 5 bases; bases outside gene matches: 6. This entry comes from a study of shared clonotypes between healthy human individuals. It was into CD45RA+ naive and CD45RA-negative memory subsets that the CD4+ cells were split. Findings of the study overall: It was only blood that was sampled, and tissue repertoires likely differ. The naive CD4 repertoires of a few donors were compared, and around 5.1% of clonotypes were shared. Larger richness was generally estimated for naive than memory subsets.

The chain joins TRBV6-5 to TRBJ2-7; 8 bases are a match to TRBD1. Sequenced input: memory CD4+ T cells sorted from blood. Subset defined: CD45RA-negative fraction. This TCR was sampled from a man aged 18 to 30 in good health. CDR3 nucleotides: TGTGCCAGCAGCACGGACAGGGTCAACGAGCAGTACTTC. It codes for CASSTDRVNEQYF.